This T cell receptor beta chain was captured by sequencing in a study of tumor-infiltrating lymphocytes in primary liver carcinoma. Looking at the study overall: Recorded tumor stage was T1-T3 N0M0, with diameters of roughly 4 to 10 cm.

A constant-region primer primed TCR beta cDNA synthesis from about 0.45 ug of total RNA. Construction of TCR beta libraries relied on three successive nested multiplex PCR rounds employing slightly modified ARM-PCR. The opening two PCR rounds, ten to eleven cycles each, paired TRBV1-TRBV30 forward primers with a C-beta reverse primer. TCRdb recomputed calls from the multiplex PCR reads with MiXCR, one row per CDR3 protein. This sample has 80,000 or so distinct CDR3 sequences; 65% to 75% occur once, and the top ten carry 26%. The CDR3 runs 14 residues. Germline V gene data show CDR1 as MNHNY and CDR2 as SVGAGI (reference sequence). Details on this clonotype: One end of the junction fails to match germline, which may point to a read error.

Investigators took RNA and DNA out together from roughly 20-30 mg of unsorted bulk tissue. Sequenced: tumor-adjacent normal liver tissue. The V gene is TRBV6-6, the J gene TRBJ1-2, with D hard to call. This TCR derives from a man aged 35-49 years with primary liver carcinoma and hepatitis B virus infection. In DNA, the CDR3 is TGTGCCAGCACCACGGGTCCCAGGAACTATGGCTTCACCTTC. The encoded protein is CASTTGPRNYGFTF.